These 4 T cell receptor beta chains were all obtained from the same sample, sequenced in a study of blood T cell repertoires in COVID-19. The assay was immunoSEQ multiplex PCR, and TCRdb's table has in-frame clones only and misses some. The sample lists some 200,000 clones, about 80% seen once, with approximately 5% in the top ten. Sequences were obtained from PBMCs or T cells enriched from blood (not recorded which). These receptors were taken from a woman in her forties or fifties who had been exposed to COVID-19.

The chain employs TRBV29-1 and TRBJ1-2; 7 bases line up with TRBD1. The CDR3 is 14 residues long. Germline V gene sequence: CDR1 SQVTM, CDR2 ANQGSEA. The junction had 11 bases not matched to a gene; V was cut back by 6 bases and J by 4 bases. The CDR3 region is CSVWDSSAFYGYTF. The CDR3 DNA reads TGCAGCGTCTGGGACAGCTCGGCGTTCTATGGCTACACCTTC.

This clone turned up a few times. At one end, the junction sequence differs from germline, possibly due to a read error. The chain is built from TRBV5-6 and TRBJ2-3, with 9 bases matching TRBD2. This CDR3 has 15 residues. The germline CDR1 and CDR2 sequences are SGHDT and YYEEEE. CDR3 residues: CASSVTGTSKDTQYF. The CDR3 nucleotides read TGTGCCAGCAGCGTTACCGGGACTAGCAAAGATACGCAGTATTTT.

The J gene is TRBJ1-6, the V gene TRBV6-5; D is undetermined. Trimming took 4 bases from V and 8 from J, leaving 6 bases between them. CDR3 size: 12 residues. Germline V CDR1 and CDR2: MNHEY, SVGAGI. The CDR3 sequence: CASSLFDSPLHF. CDR3 nucleotides: TGTGCCAGCAGTTTATTCGATTCACCCCTCCACTTT.

The V and J genes are TRBV19 and TRBJ1-1; D gene uncertain. CDR1 and CDR2 (germline): LNHDA, SQIVND (reference sequence). The CDR3 is 12 amino acids. V was cut by 4 bases and J by 3 bases, with 6 bases left in between. This chain's CDR3 is CASSTRYTEAFF. CDR3 DNA sequence: TGTGCCAGTAGTACCAGGTACACTGAAGCTTTCTTT.